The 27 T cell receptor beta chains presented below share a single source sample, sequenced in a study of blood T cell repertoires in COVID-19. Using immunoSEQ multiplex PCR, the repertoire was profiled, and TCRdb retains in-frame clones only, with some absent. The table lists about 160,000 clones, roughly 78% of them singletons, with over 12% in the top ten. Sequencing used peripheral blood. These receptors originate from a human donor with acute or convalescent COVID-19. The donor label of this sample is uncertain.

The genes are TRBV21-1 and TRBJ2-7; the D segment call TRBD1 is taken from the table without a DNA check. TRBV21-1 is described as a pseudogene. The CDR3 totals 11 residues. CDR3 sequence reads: CASSKGAEQYF. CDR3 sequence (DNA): TGTGCCAGCAGCAAAGGGGCCGAGCAGTACTTC.

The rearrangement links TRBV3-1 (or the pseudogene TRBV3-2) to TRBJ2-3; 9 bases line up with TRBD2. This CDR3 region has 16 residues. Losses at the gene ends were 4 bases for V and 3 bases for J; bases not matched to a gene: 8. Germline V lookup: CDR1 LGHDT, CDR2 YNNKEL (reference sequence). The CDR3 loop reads CASSLRRGGGTDTQYF. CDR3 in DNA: TGTGCCAGCAGCCTCCGGCGGGGGGGAGGGACAGATACGCAGTATTTT.

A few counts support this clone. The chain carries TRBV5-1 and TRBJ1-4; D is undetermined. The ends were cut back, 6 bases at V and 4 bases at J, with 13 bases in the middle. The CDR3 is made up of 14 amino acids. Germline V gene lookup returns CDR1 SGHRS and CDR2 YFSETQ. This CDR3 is CASTGSGNNEKLFF. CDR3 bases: TGCGCCAGCACCGGGTCGGGGAATAATGAAAAACTGTTTTTT.

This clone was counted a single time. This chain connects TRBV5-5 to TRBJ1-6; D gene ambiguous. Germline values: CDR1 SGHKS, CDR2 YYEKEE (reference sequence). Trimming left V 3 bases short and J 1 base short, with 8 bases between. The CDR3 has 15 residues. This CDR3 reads CASSSTGSYNSPLHF. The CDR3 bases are TGTGCCAGCAGCTCCACGGGTTCCTATAATTCACCCCTCCACTTT.

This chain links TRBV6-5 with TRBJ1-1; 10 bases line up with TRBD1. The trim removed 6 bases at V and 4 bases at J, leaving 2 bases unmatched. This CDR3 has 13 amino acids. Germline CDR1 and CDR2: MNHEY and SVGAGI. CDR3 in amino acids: CASRRTGGTEAFF. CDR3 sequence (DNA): TGTGCCAGCAGGAGGACAGGGGGCACTGAAGCTTTCTTT.

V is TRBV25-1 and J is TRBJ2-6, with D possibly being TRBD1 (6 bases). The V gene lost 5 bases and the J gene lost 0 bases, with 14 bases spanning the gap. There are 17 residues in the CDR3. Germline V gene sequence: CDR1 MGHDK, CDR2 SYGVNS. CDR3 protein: CASSSRDTPSGANVLTF. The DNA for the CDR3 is TGTGCCAGCAGTTCCCGGGACACCCCCTCTGGGGCCAACGTCCTGACTTTC. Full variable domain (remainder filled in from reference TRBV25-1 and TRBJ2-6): EADIYQTPRYLVIGTGKKITLECSQTMGHDKMYWYQQDPGMELHLIHYSYGVNSTEKGDLSSESTVSRIRTEHFPLTLESARPSHTSQYLCASSSRDTPSGANVLTFGAGSRLTVL.

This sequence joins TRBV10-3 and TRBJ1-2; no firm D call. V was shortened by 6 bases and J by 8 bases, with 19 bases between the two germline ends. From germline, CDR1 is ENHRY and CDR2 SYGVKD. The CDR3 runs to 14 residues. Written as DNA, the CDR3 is TGTGCCATCAGCCCCCAAAGCGCCGGAGTGGGCTACACCTTC. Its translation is CAISPQSAGVGYTF.

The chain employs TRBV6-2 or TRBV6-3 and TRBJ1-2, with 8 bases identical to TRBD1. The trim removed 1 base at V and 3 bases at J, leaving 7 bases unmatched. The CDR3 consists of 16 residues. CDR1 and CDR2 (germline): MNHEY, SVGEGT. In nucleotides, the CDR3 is TGTGCCAGCAGTTACTTTTTACCGGGACAGGACTATGGCTACACCTTC. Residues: CASSYFLPGQDYGYTF.

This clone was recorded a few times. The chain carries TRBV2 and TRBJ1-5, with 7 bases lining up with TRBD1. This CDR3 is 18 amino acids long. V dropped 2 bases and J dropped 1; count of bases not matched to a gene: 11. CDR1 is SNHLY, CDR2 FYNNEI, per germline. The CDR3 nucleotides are TGTGCCAGCAGTGAAAGGGGATTGGGACAGAAGAGCAATCAGCCCCAGCATTTT. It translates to CASSERGLGQKSNQPQHF.

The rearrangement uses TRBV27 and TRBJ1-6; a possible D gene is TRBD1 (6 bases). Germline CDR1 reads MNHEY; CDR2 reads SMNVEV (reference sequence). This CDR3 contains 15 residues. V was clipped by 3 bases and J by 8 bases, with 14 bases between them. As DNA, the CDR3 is TGTGCCAGCAGTTTTATCGGGGGGCGGGATTCACCCCTCCACTTT. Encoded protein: CASSFIGGRDSPLHF.

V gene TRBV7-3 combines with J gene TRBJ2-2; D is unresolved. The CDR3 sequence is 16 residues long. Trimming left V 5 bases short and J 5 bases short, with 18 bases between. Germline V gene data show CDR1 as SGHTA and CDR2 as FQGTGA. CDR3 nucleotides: TGTGCCAGCAGCCAACAACCGGATCCTAGAACCGGGGAGCTGTTTTTT. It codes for CASSQQPDPRTGELFF.

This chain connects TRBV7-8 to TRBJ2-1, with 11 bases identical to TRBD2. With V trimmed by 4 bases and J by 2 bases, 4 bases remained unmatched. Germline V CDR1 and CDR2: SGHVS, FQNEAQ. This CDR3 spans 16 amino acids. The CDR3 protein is CASSSLAGETYNEQFF. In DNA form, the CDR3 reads TGTGCCAGCAGCTCACTAGCGGGGGAGACCTACAATGAGCAGTTCTTC. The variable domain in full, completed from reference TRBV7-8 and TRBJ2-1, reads GAGVSQSPRYKVAKRGQDVALRCDPISGHVSLFWYQQALGQGPEFLTYFQNEAQLDKSGLPSDRFFAERPEGSVSTLKIQRTQQEDSAVYLCASSSLAGETYNEQFFGPGTRLTVL.

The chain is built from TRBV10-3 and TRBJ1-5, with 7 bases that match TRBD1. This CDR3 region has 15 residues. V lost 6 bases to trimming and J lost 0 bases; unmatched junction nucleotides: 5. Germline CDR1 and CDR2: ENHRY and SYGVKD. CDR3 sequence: CAIRAGGDSNQPQHF. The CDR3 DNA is TGTGCCATCAGGGCAGGGGGAGATAGCAATCAGCCCCAGCATTTT.

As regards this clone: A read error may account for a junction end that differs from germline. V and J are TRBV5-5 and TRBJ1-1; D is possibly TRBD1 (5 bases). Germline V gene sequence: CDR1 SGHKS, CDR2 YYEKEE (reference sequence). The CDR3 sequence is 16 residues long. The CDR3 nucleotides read TGTGCCAGCAGCTTGCCCCCGGGACTGTCGAACACTGAGGCTTTCTTT. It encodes CASSLPPGLSNTEAFF. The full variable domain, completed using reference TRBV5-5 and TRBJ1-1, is DAGVTQSPTHLIKTRGQQVTLRCSPISGHKSVSWYQQVLGQGPQFIFQYYEKEERGRGNFPDRFSARQFPNYSSELNVNALLLGDSALYLCASSLPPGLSNTEAFFGQGTRLTVV.

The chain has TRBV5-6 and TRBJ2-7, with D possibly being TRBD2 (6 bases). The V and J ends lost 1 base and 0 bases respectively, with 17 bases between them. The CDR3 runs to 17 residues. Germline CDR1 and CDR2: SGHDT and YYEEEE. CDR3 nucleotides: TGTGCCAGCAGCTTGTTAATAGTAGCGGCCGGCTCCTACGAGCAGTACTTC. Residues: CASSLLIVAAGSYEQYF. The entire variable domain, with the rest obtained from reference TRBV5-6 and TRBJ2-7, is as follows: DAGVTQSPTHLIKTRGQQVTLRCSPKSGHDTVSWYQQALGQGPQFIFQYYEEEERQRGNFPDRFSGHQFPNYSSELNVNALLLGDSALYLCASSLLIVAAGSYEQYFGPGTRLTVT.

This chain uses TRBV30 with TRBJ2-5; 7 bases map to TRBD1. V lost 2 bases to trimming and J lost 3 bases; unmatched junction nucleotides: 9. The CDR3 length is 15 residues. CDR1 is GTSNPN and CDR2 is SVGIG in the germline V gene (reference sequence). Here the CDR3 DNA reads TGTGCCTGGAGTCGTACTCCCGGGACAGAAGAGACCCAGTACTTC. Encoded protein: CAWSRTPGTEETQYF.

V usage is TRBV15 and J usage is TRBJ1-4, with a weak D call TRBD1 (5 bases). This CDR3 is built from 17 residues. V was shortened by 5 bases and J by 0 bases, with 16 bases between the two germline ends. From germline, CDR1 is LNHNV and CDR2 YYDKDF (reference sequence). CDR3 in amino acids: CATSPRGGPATNEKLFF. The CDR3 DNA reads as TGTGCCACCAGCCCGCGGGGGGGACCTGCAACTAATGAAAAACTGTTTTTT.

As DNA, the CDR3 is TGTGCCAGCAGCTCCCGAAGGGGCACTGAAGCTTTCTTT. Its protein is CASSSRRGTEAFF. The chain has TRBV3-1 (or the pseudogene TRBV3-2) and TRBJ1-1; weak D call: TRBD1 (5 bases). The CDR3 has 13 residues. Germline CDR1 is LGHDT and CDR2 is YNNKEL (reference sequence). Trimming shortened V by 5 bases and J by 4 bases, and 11 bases separated the two germline ends.

CDR3 loop: CASSLSPDRRGNEQFF. As DNA, the CDR3 is TGCGCCAGCAGCTTGTCTCCGGACAGGAGGGGAAATGAGCAGTTCTTC. The rearrangement uses TRBV5-1 and TRBJ2-1, with a tentative D call TRBD1 (7 bases). The CDR3 has 16 amino acids. Germline values: CDR1 SGHRS, CDR2 YFSETQ. V lost 1 base and J 7 bases, leaving 18 bases between the germline ends.

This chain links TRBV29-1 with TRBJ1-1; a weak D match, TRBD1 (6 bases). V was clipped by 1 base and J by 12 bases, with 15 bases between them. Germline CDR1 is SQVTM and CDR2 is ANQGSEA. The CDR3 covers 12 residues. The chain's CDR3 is CSVEGGDTSTFF. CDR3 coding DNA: TGCAGCGTTGAAGGAGGGGACACCTCTACTTTCTTT.

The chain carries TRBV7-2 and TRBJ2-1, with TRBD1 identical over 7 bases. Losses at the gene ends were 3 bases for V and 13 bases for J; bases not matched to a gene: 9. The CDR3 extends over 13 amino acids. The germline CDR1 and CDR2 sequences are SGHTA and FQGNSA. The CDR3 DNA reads TGTGCCAGCAGCTTGGACAGGTCAGGAGTTCAGTTCTTC. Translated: CASSLDRSGVQFF.

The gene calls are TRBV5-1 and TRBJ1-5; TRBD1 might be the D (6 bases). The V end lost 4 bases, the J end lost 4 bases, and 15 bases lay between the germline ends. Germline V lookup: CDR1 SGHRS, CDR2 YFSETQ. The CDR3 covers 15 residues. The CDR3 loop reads CASSPEGGSNQPQHF. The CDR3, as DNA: TGCGCCAGCAGCCCGGAGGGGGGGTCTAATCAGCCCCAGCATTTT.

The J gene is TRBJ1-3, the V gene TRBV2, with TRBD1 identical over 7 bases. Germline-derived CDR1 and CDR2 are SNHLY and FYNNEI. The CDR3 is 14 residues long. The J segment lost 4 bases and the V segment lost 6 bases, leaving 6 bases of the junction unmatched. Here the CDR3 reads CASRDRVSGNTIYF. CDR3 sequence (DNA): TGTGCCAGCAGAGACAGGGTTTCAGGAAACACCATATATTTT.

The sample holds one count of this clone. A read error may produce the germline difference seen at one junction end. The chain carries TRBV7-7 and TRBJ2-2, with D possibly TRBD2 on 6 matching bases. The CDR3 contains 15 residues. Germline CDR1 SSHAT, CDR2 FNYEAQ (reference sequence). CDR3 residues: CASSPGTANTGELFF. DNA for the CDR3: TGTGCTAGCAGCCCTGGGACTGCGAACACCGGGGAGCTGTTTTTT. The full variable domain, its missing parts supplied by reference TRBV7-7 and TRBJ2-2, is GAGVSQSPRYKVTKRGQDVTLRCDPISSHATLYWYQQALGQGPEFLTYFNYEAQPDKSGLPSDRFSAERPEGSISTLTIQRTEQRDSAMYRCASSPGTANTGELFFGEGSRLTVL.

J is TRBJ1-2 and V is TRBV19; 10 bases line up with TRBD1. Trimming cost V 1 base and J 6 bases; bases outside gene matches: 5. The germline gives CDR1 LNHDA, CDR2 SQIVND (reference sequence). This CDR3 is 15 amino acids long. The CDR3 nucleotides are TGTGCCAGTAGTATAGGGCCTGGGACAGGGGATGGCTACACCTTC. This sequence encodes CASSIGPGTGDGYTF.

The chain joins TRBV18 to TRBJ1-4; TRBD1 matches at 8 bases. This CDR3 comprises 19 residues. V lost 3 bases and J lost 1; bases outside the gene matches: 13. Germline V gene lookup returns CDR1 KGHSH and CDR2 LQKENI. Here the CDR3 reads CASSPITPRQGRTNEKLFF. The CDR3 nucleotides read TGTGCCAGCTCACCGATAACCCCCAGACAGGGGAGAACTAATGAAAAACTGTTTTTT. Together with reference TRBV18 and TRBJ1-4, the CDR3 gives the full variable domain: NAGVMQNPRHLVRRRGQEARLRCSPMKGHSHVYWYRQLPEEGLKFMVYLQKENIIDESGMPKERFSAEFPKEGPSILRIQQVVRGDSAAYFCASSPITPRQGRTNEKLFFGSGTQLSVL.

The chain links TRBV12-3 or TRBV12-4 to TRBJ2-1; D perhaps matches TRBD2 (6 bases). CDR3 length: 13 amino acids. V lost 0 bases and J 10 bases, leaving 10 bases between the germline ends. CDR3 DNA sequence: TGTGCCAGCAGTTTAGCCGGAGGGAAGGAGCAGTTCTTC. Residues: CASSLAGGKEQFF.